This T cell receptor (beta chain) was documented in a study of shared clonotypes between healthy human individuals. Turning to the study itself: A donor's plate count was three for CD4 naive and three for CD4 memory; CD8 naive had two and CD8 memory one. Whole-study findings and limits: At large depth, rarefaction still showed sorted-subset sequencing to be incomplete. Sharing across several donors was seen in roughly 5% of naive CD4 clonotypes. Only a few donors were included, so the genetic and exposure-history diversity represented was limited.

The CDR3 has 13 residues. V lost 1 base and J lost 2, with 6 bases in between. CDR1 and CDR2 from the germline V gene are SGHAT and FQNNGV. On this clone: Its antigen is not known.

The protocol was immunoSEQ multiplex PCR, while the TCRdb copy is restricted to in-frame clones and leaves out a portion. The sample holds about 820,000 clones, approximately 92% seen once. Selected positively for CCR7 and CD45RO-negative, naive CD8 cells excluded terminally differentiated effector memory CD45RA+ cells. This TCR derives from a man aged 25 to 45 in good health. Sequenced input: naive CD8+ T cells sorted from blood. V usage is TRBV11-2 and J usage is TRBJ2-7, with unresolved D. The CDR3 DNA follows: TGTGCCAGCAGCTTAGTGGCAGCCTACGAGCAGTACTTC. Encoded protein: CASSLVAAYEQYF. The full variable domain, completed using reference TRBV11-2 and TRBJ2-7, is EAGVAQSPRYKIIEKRQSVAFWCNPISGHATLYWYQQILGQGPKLLIQFQNNGVVDDSQLPKDRFSAERLKGVDSTLKIQPAKLEDSAVYLCASSLVAAYEQYFGPGTRLTVT.